This TCR beta chain was identified in a study of T cells in Graves' hyperthyroidism and ophthalmopathy. Study conclusions and caveats: With a median lead of 6.5 months before onset, the model predicted ophthalmopathy.

Orbital computed tomography and thyroid ultrasound, together with serum TRAb and thyroxine and clinical symptoms, were used for diagnoses. Fresh peripheral blood, more than 8 ml of it, supplied the PBMCs. The CDR3 runs to 14 residues. Germline V gives CDR1 SNHLY, CDR2 FYNNEI. V lost 10 bases to trimming and J lost 6 bases; unmatched junction nucleotides: 12. RNA transcripts served as the template for amplifying TCR beta CDR3 regions. First-round RT-PCR with HTBI primers amplified the TCR CDR3 region. TCRdb reprocessed the multiplex PCR reads via MiXCR and lists one record per CDR3 protein. The sample contains around 580,000 distinct CDR3 sequences, roughly a sixth of which appear only once. As regards this clonotype: Antigen specificity is unknown.

The sequence was obtained from a woman aged 18-29 years with Graves' hyperthyroidism. Specimen: blood. The chain combines TRBV2 with TRBJ2-1; 7 bases fit TRBD2. This CDR3 is CANLRGAGSNEQFF. CDR3 sequence (DNA): TGTGCCAACCTCCGTGGAGCGGGAAGCAATGAGCAGTTCTTC.